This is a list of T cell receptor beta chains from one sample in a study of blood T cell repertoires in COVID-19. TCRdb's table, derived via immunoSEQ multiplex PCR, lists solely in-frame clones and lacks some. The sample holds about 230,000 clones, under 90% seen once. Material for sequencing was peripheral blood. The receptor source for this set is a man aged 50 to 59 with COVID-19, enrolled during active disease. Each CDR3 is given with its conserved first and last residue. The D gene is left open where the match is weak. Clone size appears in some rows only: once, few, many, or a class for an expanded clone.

cdr3_nt: TGTGCCAGCAGATTAGCGGGAAGTACGCCTTACGAGCAGTACTTC
cdr3_aa: CASRLAGSTPYEQYF
j_call: TRBJ2-7
d_call: TRBD2
v_call: TRBV6-5
clone_size: few

cdr3_nt: TGTGCCAGCAGTGACAACCTAGCGAACACCGGGGAGCTGTTTTTT
cdr3_aa: CASSDNLANTGELFF
j_call: TRBJ2-2
d_call: NA
v_call: TRBV6-4
clone_size: NA

cdr3_nt: TGTGCCAGCAGCGTAGGGACAGGGGAATTGCATACGCAGTATTTT
cdr3_aa: CASSVGTGELHTQYF
j_call: TRBJ2-3
d_call: TRBD1
v_call: TRBV9
clone_size: NA

cdr3_nt: TGTGCCAGCAGGGCTAGCTCCACAGATACGCAGTATTTT
cdr3_aa: CASRASSTDTQYF
j_call: TRBJ2-3
d_call: NA
v_call: TRBV13
clone_size: once

cdr3_nt: TGCGCCAGCAGCCATCCGACAGGGGGAAGGGAAAAACTGTTTTTT
cdr3_aa: CASSHPTGGREKLFF
j_call: TRBJ1-4
d_call: TRBD1
v_call: TRBV4-3
clone_size: NA

cdr3_nt: TGCGCCAGCAGTGTGGCGGGACTAGGGGAAAAGAGCTCCTACAATGAGCAGTTCTTC
cdr3_aa: CASSVAGLGEKSSYNEQFF
j_call: TRBJ2-1
d_call: TRBD2
v_call: TRBV10-1
clone_size: NA

cdr3_nt: TGTGCCAGCAGCAAGACGGACAGGGGTAATTCACCCCTCCACTTT
cdr3_aa: CASSKTDRGNSPLHF
j_call: TRBJ1-6
d_call: TRBD1
v_call: TRBV27
clone_size: NA

cdr3_nt: TGCAGCGTTGTACAGGTTCTTCGCGCTGAAGCTTTCTTT
cdr3_aa: CSVVQVLRAEAFF
j_call: TRBJ1-1
d_call: NA
v_call: TRBV29-1
clone_size: once

cdr3_nt: TGTGCCAGCAGCTTATCCCCCGGAGTGATGACTGAAGCTTTCTTT
cdr3_aa: CASSLSPGVMTEAFF
j_call: TRBJ1-1
d_call: NA
v_call: TRBV7-2
clone_size: NA

cdr3_nt: TGTGCCAGCAGTGAAGGGGGGGAAACCGGGGAGCTGTTTTTT
cdr3_aa: CASSEGGETGELFF
j_call: TRBJ2-2
d_call: NA
v_call: TRBV6-4
clone_size: few

cdr3_nt: TGTGCCAGCAGCCGCGCGTATGACTCCTACAATGAGCAGTTCTTC
cdr3_aa: CASSRAYDSYNEQFF
j_call: TRBJ2-1
d_call: NA
v_call: TRBV7-6
clone_size: NA

cdr3_nt: TGTGCCAGCAGCTTATGGGGGGACTCACCCCTCCACTTT
cdr3_aa: CASSLWGDSPLHF
j_call: TRBJ1-6
d_call: NA
v_call: TRBV5-4
clone_size: NA

cdr3_nt: TGTGCCAGCAGCTCCATGGACAGGGGTAAAGATGAAAAACTGTTTTTT
cdr3_aa: CASSSMDRGKDEKLFF
j_call: TRBJ1-4
d_call: TRBD1
v_call: TRBV5-6
clone_size: once

cdr3_nt: TGTGCCACCAGTGAGACTAGCGGGAGTACCGGGGAGCTGTTTTTT
cdr3_aa: CATSETSGSTGELFF
j_call: TRBJ2-2
d_call: TRBD2
v_call: TRBV24-1
clone_size: few

cdr3_nt: TGTGCCAGCAGCTTCCCCCAGACAGGGGGCCGACGATCGGAGACCCAGTACTTC
cdr3_aa: CASSFPQTGGRRSETQYF
j_call: TRBJ2-5
d_call: TRBD1
v_call: TRBV11-2
clone_size: few

cdr3_nt: TGTGCCAGCAGCGGGACAGACACAGGCCAAGAGACCCAGTACTTC
cdr3_aa: CASSGTDTGQETQYF
j_call: TRBJ2-5
d_call: TRBD1
v_call: TRBV4-2
clone_size: NA

cdr3_nt: TGCGCCAGCAGCCAACAACAGGGGGCGAGTGGAAACACCATATATTTT
cdr3_aa: CASSQQQGASGNTIYF
j_call: TRBJ1-3
d_call: TRBD1
v_call: TRBV4-1
clone_size: NA

cdr3_nt: TGTGCCAGCAGTTACGTCTCTTTCAATCAGCCCCAGCATTTT
cdr3_aa: CASSYVSFNQPQHF
j_call: TRBJ1-5
d_call: NA
v_call: TRBV6-2/TRBV6-3
clone_size: NA

cdr3_nt: TGTGCCAGCACCTCAGAGGGGGATCTGGGTGGCTACACCTTC
cdr3_aa: CASTSEGDLGGYTF
j_call: TRBJ1-2
d_call: NA
v_call: TRBV6-5
clone_size: NA

cdr3_nt: TGTGCCAGCAGTTTTGGTGGACAGGGGTTGAATACGCAGTATTTT
cdr3_aa: CASSFGGQGLNTQYF
j_call: TRBJ2-3
d_call: TRBD1
v_call: TRBV28
clone_size: NA

cdr3_nt: TGTGCCAGCAGTGAAGTAGCAGGGCTTCCAAGTCAGCCCCAGCATTTT
cdr3_aa: CASSEVAGLPSQPQHF
j_call: TRBJ1-5
d_call: NA
v_call: TRBV6-1
clone_size: few

cdr3_nt: TGTGCCAGCAGTTACTCGACTGTGGACACTGAAGCTTTCTTT
cdr3_aa: CASSYSTVDTEAFF
j_call: TRBJ1-1
d_call: NA
v_call: TRBV6-5
clone_size: NA

cdr3_nt: TGTGCCAGCAGTTTAAGGGACAGGGGGCAAGAGACCCAGTACTTC
cdr3_aa: CASSLRDRGQETQYF
j_call: TRBJ2-5
d_call: TRBD1
v_call: TRBV27
clone_size: NA

cdr3_nt: TGTGCCTGGAGTGTGGGAGCGGGGGGGCGTTTCACCGGGGAGCTGTTTTTT
cdr3_aa: CAWSVGAGGRFTGELFF
j_call: TRBJ2-2
d_call: TRBD2
v_call: TRBV30
clone_size: NA

cdr3_nt: TGTGCCAGCAGTGATCAGGGGCTGCCTGGCTACACCTTC
cdr3_aa: CASSDQGLPGYTF
j_call: TRBJ1-2
d_call: NA
v_call: TRBV6-1
clone_size: NA

cdr3_nt: TGTGCCAGTGCTAGCGGGATGGGCTACGAGCAGTACTTC
cdr3_aa: CASASGMGYEQYF
j_call: TRBJ2-7
d_call: TRBD2
v_call: TRBV19
clone_size: NA

cdr3_nt: TGCGCCAGCAGCCGGGACAGCTCGACAACTAATGAAAAACTGTTTTTT
cdr3_aa: CASSRDSSTTNEKLFF
j_call: TRBJ1-4
d_call: TRBD1
v_call: TRBV4-1
clone_size: NA

cdr3_nt: TGTGCCAGCAGTGGGTTGGAAGGCAGGGGGCCCTACGAGCAGTACTTC
cdr3_aa: CASSGLEGRGPYEQYF
j_call: TRBJ2-7
d_call: TRBD1
v_call: TRBV25-1
clone_size: NA

cdr3_nt: TGTGCCAGCTCACTCGGACTAGCGTCGGTGGAGACCCAGTACTTC
cdr3_aa: CASSLGLASVETQYF
j_call: TRBJ2-5
d_call: TRBD2
v_call: TRBV18
clone_size: NA

cdr3_nt: TGTGCCAGCTCACCCCTGGGACAGACACCAACTAATGAAAAACTGTTTTTT
cdr3_aa: CASSPLGQTPTNEKLFF
j_call: TRBJ1-4
d_call: TRBD1
v_call: TRBV18
clone_size: NA

cdr3_nt: TGCGCCAGCAGTCCCTCCGACTATACGTACAATGAGCAGTTCTTC
cdr3_aa: CASSPSDYTYNEQFF
j_call: TRBJ2-1
d_call: NA
v_call: TRBV5-1
clone_size: NA

cdr3_nt: TGTGCCAGCAGTTACCCCATCGGGGGGCTCACCTACGAGCAGTACTTC
cdr3_aa: CASSYPIGGLTYEQYF
j_call: TRBJ2-7
d_call: NA
v_call: TRBV6-7
clone_size: NA

cdr3_nt: TGTGCCAGCAGCTCCACCCCCCTAGCGGGAGTAAGGGCCCACAATGAGCAGTTCTTC
cdr3_aa: CASSSTPLAGVRAHNEQFF
j_call: TRBJ2-1
d_call: TRBD2
v_call: TRBV7-9
clone_size: few

cdr3_nt: TGCGCCAGCAGCCTCCAGGGGGACATTCAGTACTTC
cdr3_aa: CASSLQGDIQYF
j_call: TRBJ2-4
d_call: TRBD1
v_call: TRBV5-1
clone_size: NA

cdr3_nt: TGTGCCAGCTCACCACAAGCCGGGACTAGCGTAATTTACGAGCAGTACTTC
cdr3_aa: CASSPQAGTSVIYEQYF
j_call: TRBJ2-7
d_call: TRBD2
v_call: TRBV18
clone_size: NA

cdr3_nt: TGTGCCACCCGGGATCCCTCCTCCAATGAGCAGTTCTTC
cdr3_aa: CATRDPSSNEQFF
j_call: TRBJ2-1
d_call: NA
v_call: TRBV24-1
clone_size: NA

cdr3_nt: TGTGCCAGCAGCGCCCGGGACAGGGGCTCCGAGCAGTACTTC
cdr3_aa: CASSARDRGSEQYF
j_call: TRBJ2-7
d_call: TRBD1
v_call: TRBV9
clone_size: NA

cdr3_nt: TGTGCCAGCAGCGAGACAGGGGGCGAGAGGAAACTGTTTTTT
cdr3_aa: CASSETGGERKLFF
j_call: TRBJ1-4
d_call: TRBD1
v_call: TRBV3-1/TRBV3-2
clone_size: NA

cdr3_nt: TGTGCCAGCAGCTTGGCCAGGGCCACTGAAGCTTTCTTT
cdr3_aa: CASSLARATEAFF
j_call: TRBJ1-1
d_call: NA
v_call: TRBV7-9
clone_size: few

cdr3_nt: TGTGCCAGCAGCTTAACTAGCGGGAGGAACACAGATACGCAGTATTTT
cdr3_aa: CASSLTSGRNTDTQYF
j_call: TRBJ2-3
d_call: TRBD2
v_call: TRBV9
clone_size: few

cdr3_nt: TGTGCCTGGAGTGCGGGGGTGAACAATGAGCAGTTCTTC
cdr3_aa: CAWSAGVNNEQFF
j_call: TRBJ2-1
d_call: NA
v_call: TRBV30
clone_size: NA

cdr3_nt: TGTGCCAGCAGCCGACAGGGGAACACTGAAGCTTTCTTT
cdr3_aa: CASSRQGNTEAFF
j_call: TRBJ1-1
d_call: TRBD1
v_call: TRBV7-8
clone_size: NA

cdr3_nt: TGTGCCAGCAGTAGCGGGAGAGTCTACAATGAGCAGTTCTTC
cdr3_aa: CASSSGRVYNEQFF
j_call: TRBJ2-1
d_call: TRBD2
v_call: TRBV9
clone_size: NA

cdr3_nt: TGTGCCAGCAGCATCTGGGACAGGGGGCGATCCGCTGAGCAGTTCTTC
cdr3_aa: CASSIWDRGRSAEQFF
j_call: TRBJ2-1
d_call: TRBD1
v_call: TRBV9
clone_size: NA

cdr3_nt: TGTGCCAGCAGCCAAGGACCTTTAGCGGGAACCTACGAGCAGTACTTC
cdr3_aa: CASSQGPLAGTYEQYF
j_call: TRBJ2-7
d_call: TRBD2
v_call: TRBV4-2
clone_size: NA

cdr3_nt: TGTGCCAGCAGTTTATCGTGGACAGGGGGCTACGAGCAGTACTTC
cdr3_aa: CASSLSWTGGYEQYF
j_call: TRBJ2-7
d_call: TRBD1
v_call: TRBV28
clone_size: NA

cdr3_nt: TGTGCCAGCAGCCCACGACAGGGCTCCTACGAGCAGTACTTC
cdr3_aa: CASSPRQGSYEQYF
j_call: TRBJ2-7
d_call: TRBD1
v_call: TRBV7-9
clone_size: NA

cdr3_nt: TGTGCCAGCAGTGAAAGCCCTCCACCGAATCAAAAACTGTTTTTT
cdr3_aa: CASSESPPPNQKLFF
j_call: TRBJ1-4
d_call: NA
v_call: TRBV6-1
clone_size: NA

cdr3_nt: TGTGCCAGCAGCTCCATGAGCGGGGGGGTTCGGGAGACCCAGTACTTC
cdr3_aa: CASSSMSGGVRETQYF
j_call: TRBJ2-5
d_call: TRBD2
v_call: TRBV7-2
clone_size: NA

cdr3_nt: TGTGCCAGCAGAAAAGCGGGATGGGATACGCAGTATTTT
cdr3_aa: CASRKAGWDTQYF
j_call: TRBJ2-3
d_call: TRBD2
v_call: TRBV12-3/TRBV12-4
clone_size: NA

cdr3_nt: TGTGCCAGCGGGGACAGGGGCTACACAGATACGCAGTATTTT
cdr3_aa: CASGDRGYTDTQYF
j_call: TRBJ2-3
d_call: TRBD1
v_call: TRBV2
clone_size: NA

cdr3_nt: TGTGCCGGGCACAAGGGGGTAGGGTCACCCCTCCACTTT
cdr3_aa: CAGHKGVGSPLHF
j_call: TRBJ1-6
d_call: NA
v_call: TRBV28
clone_size: NA

cdr3_nt: TGTGCCAGCAGCCAAAGACCTGGCAGGGCGACCTACAATGAGCAGTTCTTC
cdr3_aa: CASSQRPGRATYNEQFF
j_call: TRBJ2-1
d_call: NA
v_call: TRBV14
clone_size: NA